The 19 T cell receptor beta chains given below trace back to one sample, sequenced in a study of T cell repertoires in cytomegalovirus infection. TCRdb re-derived calls from the reads in MiXCR, one entry per CDR3 protein. The sample holds roughly 250,000 distinct CDR3 sequences; about 12% are singletons and the top ten take 1.5% to 2%. The sequenced sample consisted of PBMCs. The receptors were gathered from a human donor in good health (CMV status not recorded). Some clones in this sample may be carry-over from other donors' samples.

This clonotype was observed a handful of times. The genes are TRBV14 and TRBJ2-7; TRBD1 matches 9 bases. Trimming at V came to 3 bases and at J to 6 bases, leaving 6 bases not matched to a gene. This CDR3 has 14 residues. Germline V lookup: CDR1 SGHDN, CDR2 FVKESK. Here the CDR3 DNA reads TGTGCCAGCAGCCACGACAGGGGGGCCCGCGAGCAGTACTTC. Encoded protein: CASSHDRGAREQYF.

This clonotype was recorded at least ten times. This chain connects TRBV6-2 or TRBV6-3 to TRBJ2-1, with no clear D. This CDR3 region has 13 residues. Trimming pared 5 bases from V and 0 bases from J, leaving 5 bases between. Germline CDR1 MNHEY, CDR2 SVGEGT. CDR3 bases: TGTGCCAGCAGTGACAACTCCTACAATGAGCAGTTCTTC. Residues: CASSDNSYNEQFF.

Ten or more counts support this clonotype. The gene calls are TRBV7-8 and TRBJ2-3; the match to TRBD1 covers 10 bases. There are 15 residues in the CDR3. The junction had 3 bases not matched to a gene; V was cut back by 5 bases and J by 1 base. Germline V gives CDR1 SGHVS, CDR2 FQNEAQ. This chain's CDR3 is CASSGQGGGTDTQYF. Here the CDR3 DNA reads TGTGCCAGCAGCGGACAGGGGGGAGGCACAGATACGCAGTATTTT.

This clonotype has a count of ten or more. The gene calls are TRBV7-6 and TRBJ2-3, with unresolved D. The CDR3 runs 12 residues. Trimming took 5 bases from V and 7 from J, leaving 10 bases between them. CDR1 and CDR2 (germline): SGHVS, FNYEAQ. The DNA of the CDR3 is TGTGCCAGCAGCCTCCACACCCATACGCAGTATTTT. Its protein is CASSLHTHTQYF.

This clonotype was recorded at least ten times. This rearrangement joins TRBV5-1 to TRBJ1-1, with D possibly matching TRBD1 (6 bases). This CDR3 has 15 amino acids. V gave up 0 bases and J gave up 1 base, with 10 bases separating them. From germline, CDR1 is SGHRS and CDR2 YFSETQ. The CDR3 here is CASSLAPGENTEAFF. CDR3 DNA: TGCGCCAGCAGCTTGGCCCCAGGGGAGAACACTGAAGCTTTCTTT.

Notes on this clonotype: A much larger clone lies one base from this, so it may be a read error. The chain carries TRBV6-6 and TRBJ1-3; no clear D gene. Germline CDR1 MNHNY, CDR2 SVGAGI (reference sequence). The ends were cut back, 2 bases at V and 1 base at J, with 6 bases in the middle. The CDR3 has 14 residues. CDR3 coding DNA: TGTGCCAGCAGTTACGGGGAGTCTGGAAACACCATATATTTT. Its translation is CASSYGESGNTIYF.

This clonotype was recorded many times. The V call is TRBV7-2, the J call TRBJ2-7; D call uncertain. This CDR3 region has 15 residues. V shed 1 base and J shed 0 bases, with 10 bases lying between them. Germline CDR1 SGHTA, CDR2 FQGNSA. The CDR3 sequence is CASSLGTLSSYEQYF. CDR3 nucleotide sequence: TGTGCCAGCAGCTTAGGAACCCTTAGCTCCTACGAGCAGTACTTC.

There are a few counts of this clonotype. This chain links TRBV4-2 with TRBJ1-5; TRBD1 agrees at 8 bases. This CDR3 contains 16 residues. The germline V gene encodes CDR1 LGHNA and CDR2 YNFKEQ. The trim removed 0 bases at V and 3 bases at J, leaving 4 bases unmatched. The CDR3 spells CASSQDGTGNNQPQHF. Here the CDR3 DNA reads TGTGCCAGCAGCCAAGACGGGACAGGTAACAATCAGCCCCAGCATTTT.

This chain connects TRBV7-3 to TRBJ2-7; 7 nucleotides agree with TRBD1. Unmatched junction bases numbered 6, after V lost 8 bases and J lost 2 bases. Germline CDR1 reads SGHTA; CDR2 reads FQGTGA. The CDR3 sequence is 13 residues long. In nucleotides, the CDR3 is TGTGCCAGCGGACCGGGACAGACCTACGAGCAGTACTTC. It translates to CASGPGQTYEQYF.

This clonotype was observed a few times. The gene calls are TRBV27 and TRBJ2-5; D might be TRBD1 or TRBD2, each matching 5 bases. Trimming shortened V by 5 bases and J by 7 bases, and 17 bases separated the two germline ends. The length of the CDR3 is 14 residues. CDR1 and CDR2 from the germline V gene are MNHEY and SMNVEV (reference sequence). The CDR3: CASSNPGPRGTQYF. The CDR3 DNA follows: TGTGCCAGCAGTAACCCGGGACCCCGTGGGACCCAGTACTTC.

This clonotype was seen ten or more times. The rearrangement links TRBV7-2 to TRBJ1-6; D remains ambiguous. Per germline, CDR1 SGHTA and CDR2 FQGNSA. The CDR3 is 15 amino acids. Deletions cut 1 base from V and 9 bases from J, with 13 bases between. The DNA of the CDR3 is TGTGCCAGCAGCTTAGTGGGGAGTTCGGGTTCACCCCTCCACTTT. Amino acids: CASSLVGSSGSPLHF.

This clonotype was recorded at least ten times. The rearrangement uses TRBV28 and TRBJ1-5; D perhaps matches TRBD1 (6 bases). CDR1 and CDR2 (germline): MDHEN, SYDVKM. V was pared by 5 bases and J by 2 bases, with 16 bases between. The CDR3 runs to 16 residues. The CDR3 sequence: CASSTQGFGGNQPQHF. In DNA, the CDR3 is TGTGCCAGCAGTACACAGGGCTTCGGTGGCAATCAGCCCCAGCATTTT.

This clonotype appeared a few times. V is TRBV20-1 and J is TRBJ2-7; 9 nucleotides align to TRBD1. Germline CDR1 reads DFQATT; CDR2 reads SNEGSKA (reference sequence). The V gene end was trimmed by 7 bases and the J gene end by 3 bases; junction bases not matched to a gene: 4. This CDR3 has 12 amino acids. The chain's CDR3 is CSGTTGGYEQYF. In DNA form, the CDR3 reads TGCAGTGGGACGACAGGGGGCTACGAGCAGTACTTC.

The table lists this clonotype with many counts. The chain has TRBV4-2 and TRBJ2-3, with D uncertain. Trimming pared 0 bases from V and 6 bases from J, leaving 13 bases between. Germline CDR1 LGHNA, CDR2 YNFKEQ. The CDR3 runs 15 residues. The CDR3 here is CASSQEVLPPDTQYF. Written as DNA, the CDR3 is TGTGCCAGCAGCCAAGAGGTCCTACCCCCCGATACGCAGTATTTT.

J is TRBJ1-2 and V is TRBV2; 7 bases are a match to TRBD1. Looked up from germline, CDR1 is SNHLY and CDR2 is FYNNEI. There are 16 residues in the CDR3. With V trimmed by 7 bases and J by 3 bases, 14 bases remained unmatched. CDR3 loop: CASTQLSRGLDYGYTF. The CDR3 nucleotides are TGTGCCAGCACACAGCTATCGAGGGGGCTCGACTATGGCTACACCTTC. The full variable domain, completed using reference TRBV2 and TRBJ1-2, is EPEVTQTPSHQVTQMGQEVILRCVPISNHLYFYWYRQILGQKVEFLVSFYNNEISEKSEIFDDQFSVERPDGSNFTLKIRSTKLEDSAMYFCASTQLSRGLDYGYTFGSGTRLTVV.

The chain employs TRBV7-3 and TRBJ1-3; D is possibly TRBD1 (5 bases). Trimming stripped 4 bases from V and 8 bases from J, with 18 bases between. The CDR3 covers 15 residues. Germline values: CDR1 SGHTA, CDR2 FQGTGA. The CDR3 protein is CASSSTGFPGDTIYF. The CDR3 DNA reads TGTGCCAGCAGCTCTACCGGTTTCCCGGGGGACACCATATATTTT. Supplemented by reference TRBV7-3 and TRBJ1-3, the full variable domain reads GAGVSQTPSNKVTEKGKYVELRCDPISGHTALYWYRQSLGQGPEFLIYFQGTGAADDSGLPNDRFFAVRPEGSVSTLKIQRTERGDSAVYLCASSSTGFPGDTIYFGEGSWLTVV.

This clonotype was picked up many times. V usage is TRBV7-2 and J usage is TRBJ2-1, with 10 nucleotides matching TRBD2. The CDR3 has 16 residues. Germline CDR1 SGHTA, CDR2 FQGNSA. Germline trimming cut 2 bases from V and 1 base from J; bases unmatched to any gene: 2. The CDR3 reads CASSLSGGESYNEQFF. CDR3 DNA: TGTGCCAGCAGCTTAAGCGGGGGGGAATCCTACAATGAGCAGTTCTTC.

J is TRBJ1-1 and V is TRBV28; D gene unclear. The CDR3 is 14 amino acids. Germline V gives CDR1 MDHEN, CDR2 SYDVKM. V was trimmed by 3 bases and J by 4 bases, leaving 12 bases between them. The CDR3 protein is CASSFGFSGTEAFF. CDR3 DNA sequence: TGTGCCAGCAGTTTCGGTTTCTCGGGCACTGAAGCTTTCTTT.

In this sample, this clonotype turned up a few times. The chain couples TRBV7-9 to TRBJ2-7; no clear D. V was trimmed by 5 bases and J by 5 bases, leaving 13 bases between them. The CDR3 runs 13 residues. Germline-derived CDR1 and CDR2 are SEHNR and FQNEAQ (reference sequence). CDR3 DNA: TGTGCCAGCAGCACTTCAGCGTCCGACGAGCAGTACTTC. Amino acids: CASSTSASDEQYF.